This TCR beta chain was profiled in a study of glioma-infiltrating T cells after dendritic cell vaccination. Whole-study context: Glioblastoma patients came from Phase I and II dendritic cell vaccination trials. Whole-study findings and limits: Only a small number of patients had complete blood and tumor samples.

The method was immunoSEQ multiplex PCR; TCRdb's version includes in-frame clones alone and lacks a portion of them. Of more than 100,000 clones listed, 81% are singletons. To note about this clone: The antigen is not known.

Isocitrate dehydrogenase mutation was absent in all glioblastoma patients. Germline assignment: CDR1 MGHRA and CDR2 YSYEKL. The CDR3 totals 14 residues. Trimming removed 3 bases from V and 2 bases from J, with 8 bases in between. The starting material was blood, obtained before dendritic cell vaccination. The receptor was isolated from a human donor with glioblastoma. This rearrangement joins TRBV4-1 to TRBJ1-3; D uncertain. The CDR3: CASSQTLAGNTIYF. The CDR3 bases are TGCGCCAGCAGCCAGACACTAGCTGGAAACACCATATATTTT.